This record concerns one T cell receptor beta chain sequence. No cognate antigen has been identified for it. Base qualities are missing; no much larger clone stands one base away. The V and J ends are trimmed by 5 bases and 4 bases, leaving 16 bases between them. The CDR3 sequence holds 15 residues, the cysteine and phenylalanine included. Only the CDR3 DNA stays, 45 bases, in frame from base 1. The germline V gene sets CDR1 to SGHVS and CDR2 to FQNEAQ. The sample comes from a study of cytomegalovirus exposure and HLA in healthy donors (dated by TCRdb to about 2017). Looking at the study overall: An earlier analysis of 587 of the donors reported over 250 Gb of sequence data and roughly 120 million unique TCR beta sequences obtained from roughly 170 million T cells. Roughly 300 gigabases of sequencing data and tens of millions of unique TCR sequences were included in an early release covering about 700 HLA-typed donors. Genome-wide SNP genotypes for about 60% of the 666 donors were used in a later genetic analysis, which treated that subset as a discovery cohort. The number of typed donors differed by locus: about 620-640 for A, B, C, DRB1 and DQB1; approximately 520 for DQA1; over 600 for DPA1; and some 430 for DPB1. The genetic ancestry cluster associated with self-reported Caucasian donors included roughly four fifths of the roughly 410 genotyped donors. The later analysis used no new phenotypic data to find candidate immune exposures, relying instead on TCR beta sequences and their occurrence across donors. The study profiled the T cell repertoires of hundreds of subjects by immunosequencing and related them to cytomegalovirus serostatus. All discovery cohort repertoires had been generated on a single sequencing platform. High-throughput TCR immunosequencing, statistical association of individual TCRs with disease status, and machine learning were combined to predict cytomegalovirus infection status. Donor age, sex, ethnicity and CMV serostatus were compiled alongside the repertoire data. A separate validation cohort of 100 to 150 different subjects was used in addition to the approximately 670-subject first cohort. The aim of the study was to test whether cataloging public T cell receptors could identify signatures of past pathogen exposure. HLA typing covered class I and class II loci at four-digit resolution. A later analysis re-examined previously published TCR beta repertoires from around 670 donors and added high-resolution HLA genotyping to investigate patterns of TCR occurrence. On average, 235,054 unique TCR beta nucleotide sequences were sequenced per donor among 350 to 400 genotyped donors of the cohort, with 15% to 20% of those sequences being non-productive. To decide whether each TCR beta V gene segment behaved as functional or pseudogenic, an earlier analysis of nearly 600 of the donors relied on high-throughput TCR beta sequencing. Roughly 5 DR-DQ haplotypes were handled as single units for association and clustering because linkage in the cohort was strong.

Overall study results and their limits: Most TCR sequences were observed very rarely across donors, whereas some public TCRs were present in many individuals. An association between a missense DCLRE1C variant and V-gene and J-gene trimming of TCR beta chains was found in a later genetic analysis and replicated in an independent cohort. This cohort had only TCR beta chains sequenced, and the lack of alpha or paired-chain data limited which features could be detected. The classifier was reported to diagnose cytomegalovirus status with high specificity and sensitivity in both the original cohort and the validation cohort. Compared with equally common non-associated chains, HLA-associated TCR beta chains in a later analysis were more clonally expanded and had lower generation probabilities. According to a later analysis, parvovirus B19, influenza, CMV and Epstein-Barr virus appeared linked to several top co-occurrence clusters. Sequencing depth was assumed to be roughly uniform across donors in the presence/absence analyses, though that assumption may not hold. The authors suggested that the approach could potentially be extended to other disease states and immunological phenotypes. In vitro tests confirmed that a few of the cytomegalovirus-associated TCR beta chains recognize cytomegalovirus antigens. A later genetic analysis reported fewer N-insertions in productive TCRs among donors in an Asian-associated ancestry cluster than the roughly 670-donor mean. According to a later analysis, TCR association rates differed among HLA loci, with DRB1 alleles showing the most associated TCRs and HLA-C alleles showing the fewest. Some IMGT-functional V segments, including TRBV6-2 and TRBV6-3, could not be distinguished by the 87-base-pair reads and were therefore excluded. A further reported finding was that TCR beta sequences accurately predicted the HLA-A and HLA-B alleles for most subjects in the first cohort. A total of roughly 160 TCR beta chains were listed by the study as associated with cytomegalovirus. When HLA alleles, especially DR and DQ, strongly co-occurred, attributing TCR associations to individual alleles was difficult. At a false discovery rate of 0.05, a later analysis linked some 18,000 TCR beta sequences to specific HLA alleles. In a later analysis, most CMV-associated TCR beta chains were found to appear HLA-restricted, with HLA associations seemingly driven largely by CMV exposure. Because counts were too low, roughly 17 rarely observed V segments, including chromosome 9 orphons, were left out of the earlier analysis of about 500 of the donors. Broadly in line with IMGT annotations, most TCR beta V segments showed up in productive rearrangements about 87% or about 30% of the time in an earlier analysis of 587 of the donors. A cluster of highly shared sequence variants was judged likely to represent a technical artifact of the sequencing pipeline. Correlated functional status among segregating V segments might be attributable to linkage disequilibrium, but an unknown experimental factor could not be ruled out. Because some donors lacked HLA typing at each locus, the association tests relied only on the typed subset. For the cohort, immune exposure information was limited to CMV serostatus.

In total, 666 healthy bone marrow donors made up the cohort. At the time of sampling, every cohort member was nominally healthy, though immune exposures that went unrecorded were likely present. The donor was CMV seropositive and was included in the group of some 290 seropositive cohort members. Every donor gave a peripheral blood sample, and the peripheral blood mononuclear cells from that sample were used for TCR beta sequencing. The Qiagen DNeasy Blood Extraction Kit was used to extract genomic DNA from the blood cell samples. Library prep was done by the immunoSEQ multiplex PCR assay. For the multiplex PCR, a mixture combining 60 forward primers for TCR Vbeta segments and 13 reverse primers for TCR Jbeta segments was used. The CDR3 region of rearranged TCR beta genes was amplified from genomic DNA by a multiplex PCR assay. On the Illumina HiSeq System, the amplified TCR beta libraries were sequenced as 87-base-pair reads. Per the source publication's procedure: In a later analysis, roughly 80 million unique TCR beta chains were counted across the roughly 670 repertoires, and around 10 million of these chains were shared by at least two donors. A nearest-neighbor algorithm error-corrected the raw reads and collapsed the reads into unique sequences, merging closely related sequences to remove PCR and sequencing errors. Alignment of CDR3 sequences to IMGT reference sequences was used to assign V, D and J gene segments. For a sequence to be retained, a match of at least six nucleotides to both a V gene segment and a J gene segment was required. A rearrangement counted as productive if the CDR3 had no stop codons and remained in frame with V and J, and every other rearrangement counted as non-productive. Following IMGT convention, CDR3 was defined as the stretch from the second conserved V-encoded cysteine to the conserved J-encoded phenylalanine. In an earlier analysis of just under 600 of the donors, sequences lacking an unambiguous match to a single V gene segment were excluded. In an earlier analysis of approximately 590 of the donors, a V segment was called functional when productive rearrangements were above 56.7%, and segregating when the standard deviation between donors exceeded 5%. To diagnose cytomegalovirus status from the catalog of TCR beta chain sequences, a statistical classification framework was built. A later analysis assigned V and J genes by comparing TCR nucleotide sequences with IMGT/GENE-DB human TR gene sequences. In a later analysis, CDR3 sequences and most-parsimonious VDJ recombination scenarios were assigned using the TCRdist pipeline. In a later analysis, each TCR beta chain was defined by its CDR3 amino acid sequence together with its V-gene family, and reads without a unique V-gene family were excluded. A later analysis removed roughly 590 highly shared, low-generation-probability nucleotide sequences to deal with suspected cross-contamination and a sequencing artifact. A later analysis calculated a clonal expansion index for each public chain from normalized within-repertoire ranks of inferred template counts. In a later analysis, generation probabilities were computed with a VDJ recombination model fitted to out-of-frame rearrangements, and the resulting probabilities were checked against IGoR. In a later analysis, hypergeometric tests were used to score TCR-TCR, TCR-HLA and TCR-CMV co-occurrence, with a repertoire-size bias correction applied to TCR pairs. In a later analysis, false discovery rates were estimated by permuting HLA or CMV assignments 20 times. A later analysis grouped co-occurring TCRs with DBSCAN, adding TCRdist sequence similarity when clustering within HLA-allele-positive subsets. Co-occurrence clustering excluded repertoires with fewer than 30,000 or more than 120,000 public chains, plus five with anomalous nucleotide sharing. This immuneACCESS table, as held by TCRdb, lists in-frame sequences with V and J called but not all clones. Of the missing ones, under half trace to an unresolved V gene in checked studies; the others have no known cause. That table supplies the V and J calls and clone size; D and trimming were determined from the DNA. The sample table records around 100,000 clones; roughly 70% of these occur just once. The ten largest account for more than 4.5% of the sample.

The receptor was isolated from a woman aged 18-29 years in good health and CMV-seropositive. The chain uses TRBV7-8 and TRBJ2-3; no D gene is confidently identified. Sequences were obtained from PBMCs. The CDR3 is CASSRTPGGSDTQYF. Read as DNA, the sequence is TGTGCCAGCAGCCGAACACCGGGTGGATCAGATACGCAGTATTTT.